The clone carrying this TCR beta chain has a single count. Its antigen is still unknown. Donors likely had unrecorded immune exposures despite being nominally healthy when sampled. The PCR was carried out with 60 Vbeta primers and 13 Jbeta primers. Clones were read by immunoSEQ multiplex PCR, and TCRdb kept only the in-frame ones, dropping some. The sample lists around 90,000 clones, 86% occurring once. CDR1 is SNHLY and CDR2 is FYNNEI in the germline V gene. The CDR3 has 14 amino acids. V lost 6 bases and J 1 base, leaving 9 bases between the germline ends. The sample comes from a study of cytomegalovirus exposure and HLA in healthy donors. Study conclusions and caveats: For presence/absence analyses, sequencing depth was assumed to be roughly uniform across donors. A further, later analysis showed that HLA-associated TCR beta chains (compared with equally common others) were more clonally expanded. When analyzed later, the rates of TCR association showed variation by HLA locus, with DRB1 the most and HLA-C the fewest.

The sequence came from a man aged 30 to 45 in good health and CMV-seropositive. This chain connects TRBV2 to TRBJ1-4; the D gene is possibly TRBD1 (6 bases). Sequenced sample: PBMCs. CDR3 in amino acids: CASSTGLTNEKLFF. The CDR3, as DNA: TGTGCCAGCAGCACAGGGCTAACTAATGAAAAACTGTTTTTT.